Shown below are 17 T cell receptor beta chains from a single sample sequenced in a study of early T cells in non-severe SARS-CoV-2 infection listed by TCRdb under 2021. The library was made by 5' RACE. Sequencing relied on a NextSeq 500. TCRdb trimmed public reads at Q25 via fastp, called clones via MiXCR and kept in-frame beta chains. Every entry covers one CDR3 protein and lists the most common genes and DNA from its rows. Across this sample there are about 50,000 distinct CDR3 sequences, with roughly 9.6% seen only once. 13% of the sample comes from the top ten. Sequences were obtained from whole blood. The source is an adult who was a healthcare worker with PCR-confirmed SARS-CoV-2 infection or an uninfected control (not recorded which).

This clonotype turned up a few times. The chain has TRBV5-1 and TRBJ2-5, with 8 bases fitting TRBD2. The CDR3 runs 15 residues. Trimming removed 4 bases from V and 4 bases from J; junction bases left unmatched: 9. Germline V lookup: CDR1 SGHRS, CDR2 YFSETQ. This CDR3 reads CASSSTGTRGETQYF. The DNA for the CDR3 is TGCGCCAGCAGCAGTACCGGGACTAGGGGAGAGACCCAGTACTTC.

The rearrangement uses TRBV4-3 and TRBJ2-1; 9 bases agree with TRBD1. Looked up from germline, CDR1 is LGHNA and CDR2 is YSLEER. V lost 4 bases, J lost 5 bases, and 9 bases stayed unmatched. The CDR3 extends over 16 amino acids. The CDR3 nucleotides are TGCGCCAGCAGCCCGCAGGGACAGGGCTTCAACAATGAGCAGTTCTTC. This encodes CASSPQGQGFNNEQFF.

This clonotype was counted many times. The V gene is TRBV6-6, the J gene TRBJ1-2; TRBD1 agrees at 11 bases. The CDR3 consists of 16 residues. Per germline, CDR1 MNHNY and CDR2 SVGAGI (reference sequence). Unmatched junction bases numbered 4, after V lost 4 bases and J lost 0 bases. The chain's CDR3 is CASSFGQGASNYGYTF. In DNA, the CDR3 is TGTGCCAGCAGTTTCGGACAGGGGGCCTCTAACTATGGCTACACCTTC.

V and J are TRBV28 and TRBJ1-1; D gene ambiguous. The CDR3 length is 12 residues. In germline, CDR1 is MDHEN, CDR2 SYDVKM. V was pared by 3 bases and J by 4 bases, with 6 bases between. The CDR3 reads CASSLDPTEAFF. For the CDR3, the DNA is TGTGCCAGCAGTTTGGACCCCACTGAAGCTTTCTTT. The variable domain in full, completed from reference TRBV28 and TRBJ1-1, reads DVKVTQSSRYLVKRTGEKVFLECVQDMDHENMFWYRQDPGLGLRLIYFSYDVKMKEKGDIPEGYSVSREKKERFSLILESASTNQTSMYLCASSLDPTEAFFGQGTRLTVV.

The chain is built from TRBV11-2 and TRBJ2-5, with 9 bases fitting TRBD1. The CDR3 has 16 residues. Germline lookup yields CDR1 SGHAT and CDR2 FQNNGV. V shed 2 bases, J shed 1 base, and the junction held 5 bases outside the gene matches. The CDR3 loop reads CASSLTGQGLQETQYF. DNA of the CDR3: TGTGCCAGCAGCTTAACGGGACAGGGCCTCCAAGAGACCCAGTACTTC.

A word on this clonotype: Sequence at one end of the junction differs from germline and may be a read error. The CDR3 reads CANSPPGRTQYF. CDR3 bases: TGTGCCAACAGTCCCCCCGGGAGGACCCAGTACTTC. V and J are TRBV28 and TRBJ2-5; a weak D match, TRBD2 (6 bases). The CDR3 covers 12 residues. CDR1 is MDHEN, CDR2 SYDVKM, per germline.

This clonotype came up many times. The gene calls are TRBV12-3 or TRBV12-4 and TRBJ1-4; tentative D call: TRBD1 (6 bases). The CDR3 is 14 amino acids. Trimming took off 0 bases at V and 8 bases at J, with 10 bases between the two ends. The CDR3 DNA reads TGTGCCAGCAGTTTAGCGGGGGCGGAGGAAAAACTGTTTTTT. Amino acid sequence: CASSLAGAEEKLFF.

This clonotype was picked up a small number of times. The chain uses TRBV6-2 or TRBV6-3 and TRBJ1-1; D not resolved. CDR1 and CDR2 (germline): MNHEY, SVGEGT. Trimming shortened V by 5 bases and J by 3 bases, and 4 bases separated the two germline ends. The length of the CDR3 is 11 residues. The CDR3 DNA reads TGTGCCAGCAGTGAATACACTGAAGCTTTCTTT. Translated, it gives CASSEYTEAFF.

In its sample, this clonotype was seen many times. This chain links TRBV5-4 with TRBJ2-3; 7 bases are a match to TRBD1. The CDR3 sequence is 17 residues long. Trimming took 0 bases from V and 0 from J; bases not matched to a gene: 7. CDR1 is SGHNT and CDR2 is YYREEE in the germline V gene (reference sequence). CDR3 in amino acids: CASSLEGGPTSTDTQYF. The CDR3 DNA follows: TGTGCCAGCAGCTTGGAAGGGGGCCCAACTAGCACAGATACGCAGTATTTT.

This chain links TRBV9 with TRBJ2-1; D is ambiguous. Trimming took 0 bases from V and 0 from J, leaving 7 bases between them. CDR1 is SGDLS and CDR2 is YYNGEE in the germline V gene. The CDR3 runs 15 residues. The CDR3 reads CASSVGADSYNEQFF. CDR3 bases: TGTGCCAGCAGCGTAGGGGCAGACTCCTACAATGAGCAGTTCTTC.

This clonotype was counted ten times or more. The V call is TRBV7-2, the J call TRBJ2-1; 7 bases are a match to TRBD2. V dropped 2 bases and J dropped 6; count of bases not matched to a gene: 7. The CDR3 runs 15 residues. CDR1 and CDR2 (germline): SGHTA, FQGNSA. CDR3 DNA sequence: TGTGCCAGCAGCTTACGGGCCGGGACTACCAATGAGCAGTTCTTC. It specifies CASSLRAGTTNEQFF. Using reference TRBV7-2 and TRBJ2-1 for the parts outside the CDR3, the full variable domain is GAGVSQSPSNKVTEKGKDVELRCDPISGHTALYWYRQSLGQGLEFLIYFQGNSAPDKSGLPSDRFSAERTGGSVSTLTIQRTQQEDSAVYLCASSLRAGTTNEQFFGPGTRLTVL.

This clonotype appeared many times. The gene calls are TRBV6-2 or TRBV6-3 and TRBJ1-1; 8 nucleotides line up with TRBD1. V was clipped by 7 bases and J by 5 bases; unmatched bases: 24. CDR1 MNHEY and CDR2 SVGEGT come from the germline V gene. The CDR3 spans 19 residues. The CDR3 loop is CASNPGQGLRIFYGTEAFF. The CDR3 DNA reads as TGTGCCAGCAATCCCGGACAGGGTCTACGGATCTTCTACGGGACTGAAGCTTTCTTT.

The rearrangement joins TRBV4-3 to TRBJ2-7, with 7 nucleotides matching TRBD1. Germline lookup yields CDR1 LGHNA and CDR2 YSLEER. CDR3 length: 16 residues. The V segment lost 4 bases and the J segment 6 bases; nucleotides outside the gene matches: 15. The CDR3 protein is CASSRSDRGQGVEQYF. The CDR3 DNA reads TGCGCCAGCAGCCGATCAGATAGGGGGCAGGGCGTCGAGCAGTACTTC.

This clonotype is a singleton in its sample. The V call is TRBV6-1, the J call TRBJ2-7, with D perhaps assigned TRBD1 or TRBD2 (5 bases each). The CDR3 length is 13 residues. Germline V gene sequence: CDR1 MNHNS, CDR2 SASEGT. The ends were cut back, 6 bases at V and 4 bases at J, with 13 bases in the middle. The CDR3 sequence is CASRSGPSYEQYF. The CDR3 coding sequence is TGTGCCAGCAGATCGGGACCATCTTACGAGCAGTACTTC.

The chain uses TRBV29-1 and TRBJ2-3; D could derive from TRBD1 or TRBD2 (5 bases each). The V gene lost 2 bases and the J gene lost 4 bases, with 13 bases spanning the gap. Germline CDR1 SQVTM, CDR2 ANQGSEA. The CDR3 is 14 residues long. The CDR3 DNA sequence: TGCAGCGTTGAATCTCGGCAGGGAGCAGATACGCAGTATTTT. The encoded protein is CSVESRQGADTQYF.

The sample holds many counts of this clonotype. The chain couples TRBV10-2 to TRBJ2-2; unclear D gene. Trimming left V 6 bases short and J 2 bases short, with 10 bases between. Per the germline V gene, CDR1 is WSHSY and CDR2 is SAAADI. The CDR3 extends over 14 amino acids. The DNA of the CDR3 is TGCGCCAGCAGAAGGCAGATTAACACCGGGGAGCTGTTTTTT. It is translated as CASRRQINTGELFF.

This rearrangement joins TRBV7-8 to TRBJ1-5; D not resolved. The length of the CDR3 is 14 residues. Deletions cut 1 base from V and 5 bases from J, with 9 bases between. Germline V gene lookup returns CDR1 SGHVS and CDR2 FQNEAQ. The CDR3 nucleotides are TGTGCCAGCAGCTTAGAAGGGAGAGATCAGCCCCAGCATTTT. Translated: CASSLEGRDQPQHF.